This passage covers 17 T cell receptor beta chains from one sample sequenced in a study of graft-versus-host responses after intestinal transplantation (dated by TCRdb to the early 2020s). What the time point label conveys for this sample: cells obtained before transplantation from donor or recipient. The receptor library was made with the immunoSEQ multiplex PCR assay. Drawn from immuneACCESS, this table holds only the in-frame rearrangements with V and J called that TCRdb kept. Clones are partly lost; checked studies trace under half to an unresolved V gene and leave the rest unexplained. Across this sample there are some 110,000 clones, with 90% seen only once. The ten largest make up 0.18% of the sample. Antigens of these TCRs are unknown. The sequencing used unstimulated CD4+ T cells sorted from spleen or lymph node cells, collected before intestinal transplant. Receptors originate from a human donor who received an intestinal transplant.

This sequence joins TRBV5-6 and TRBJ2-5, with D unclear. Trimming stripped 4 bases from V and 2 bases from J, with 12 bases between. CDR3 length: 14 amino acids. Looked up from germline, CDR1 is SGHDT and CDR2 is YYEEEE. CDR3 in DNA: TGTGCCAGCAGCCCCCCGGGTCGGCAAGAGACCCAGTACTTC. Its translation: CASSPPGRQETQYF.

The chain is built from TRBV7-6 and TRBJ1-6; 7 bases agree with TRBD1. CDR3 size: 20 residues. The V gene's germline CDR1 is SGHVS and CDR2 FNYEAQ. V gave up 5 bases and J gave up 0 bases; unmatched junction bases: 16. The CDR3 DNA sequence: TGTGCCAGCAGCCCAGCCTTTGGGACAGCGAATAGCTCCTATAATTCACCCCTCCACTTT. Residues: CASSPAFGTANSSYNSPLHF.

The CDR3 sequence is CASRGGQNTEAFF. CDR3 nucleotide sequence: TGTGCCAGCAGGGGGGGGCAGAACACTGAAGCTTTCTTT. This chain uses TRBV28 with TRBJ1-1; possible D gene TRBD1, 6 bases. The CDR3 covers 13 residues. Germline CDR1 and CDR2: MDHEN and SYDVKM. Trimming took off 6 bases at V and 1 base at J, with 9 bases between the two ends.

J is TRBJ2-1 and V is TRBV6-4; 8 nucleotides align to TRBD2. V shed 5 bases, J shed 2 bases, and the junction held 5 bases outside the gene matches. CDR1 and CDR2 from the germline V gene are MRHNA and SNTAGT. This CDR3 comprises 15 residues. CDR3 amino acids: CASSPGLAAYNEQFF. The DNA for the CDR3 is TGTGCCAGCAGTCCTGGACTAGCCGCCTACAATGAGCAGTTCTTC.

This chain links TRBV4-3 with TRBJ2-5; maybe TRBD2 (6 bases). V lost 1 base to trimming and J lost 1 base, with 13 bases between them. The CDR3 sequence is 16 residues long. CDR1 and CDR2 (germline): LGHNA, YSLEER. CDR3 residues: CASSQGVGGIQETQYF. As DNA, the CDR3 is TGCGCCAGCAGCCAAGGTGTTGGAGGGATCCAAGAGACCCAGTACTTC.

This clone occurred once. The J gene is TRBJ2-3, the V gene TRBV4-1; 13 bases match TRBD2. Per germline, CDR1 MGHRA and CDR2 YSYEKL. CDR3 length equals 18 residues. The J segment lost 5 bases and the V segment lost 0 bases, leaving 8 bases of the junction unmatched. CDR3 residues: CASSQDTSGGAWGDTQYF. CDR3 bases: TGCGCCAGCAGCCAAGATACTAGCGGGGGGGCCTGGGGAGATACGCAGTATTTT.

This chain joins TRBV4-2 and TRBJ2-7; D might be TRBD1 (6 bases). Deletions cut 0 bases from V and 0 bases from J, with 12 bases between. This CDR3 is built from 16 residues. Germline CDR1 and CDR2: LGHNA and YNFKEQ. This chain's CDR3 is CASSQENRARSYEQYF. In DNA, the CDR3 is TGTGCCAGCAGCCAAGAAAACAGGGCCCGCTCCTACGAGCAGTACTTC.

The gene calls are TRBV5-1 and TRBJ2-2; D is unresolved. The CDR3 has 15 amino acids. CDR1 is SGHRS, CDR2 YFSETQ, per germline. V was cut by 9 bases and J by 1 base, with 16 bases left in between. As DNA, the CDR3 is TGCGCCACCAGACCGATGACGGGGAACACCGGGGAGCTGTTTTTT. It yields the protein CATRPMTGNTGELFF.

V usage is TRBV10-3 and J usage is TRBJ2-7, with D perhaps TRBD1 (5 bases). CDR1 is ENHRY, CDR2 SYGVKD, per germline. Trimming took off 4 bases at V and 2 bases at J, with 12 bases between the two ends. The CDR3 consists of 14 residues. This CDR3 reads CAISAGMGTYEQYF. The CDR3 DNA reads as TGTGCCATCAGTGCAGGGATGGGGACCTACGAGCAGTACTTC.

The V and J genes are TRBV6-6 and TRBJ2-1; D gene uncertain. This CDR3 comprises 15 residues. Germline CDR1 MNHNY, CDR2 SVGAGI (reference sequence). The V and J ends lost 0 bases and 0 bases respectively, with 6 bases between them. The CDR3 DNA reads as TGTGCCAGCAGTTACTCCCCGAGCTCCTACAATGAGCAGTTCTTC. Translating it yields CASSYSPSSYNEQFF.

The CDR3 coding sequence is TGCGCCAGCAGCCCCACTAGGGTGGAGACCCAGTACTTC. Translation: CASSPTRVETQYF. The chain uses TRBV5-1 and TRBJ2-5, with D perhaps matching TRBD2 (5 bases). Trimming took off 4 bases at V and 5 bases at J, with 12 bases between the two ends. Looked up from germline, CDR1 is SGHRS and CDR2 is YFSETQ. The CDR3 has 13 amino acids.

The CDR3 is CASSSGQGWTDTQYF. The DNA of the CDR3 is TGCGCCAGCAGCTCCGGACAGGGTTGGACAGATACGCAGTATTTT. The genes are TRBV5-1 and TRBJ2-3; TRBD1 matches at 8 bases. The J segment lost 3 bases and the V segment lost 3 bases, leaving 6 bases of the junction unmatched. This CDR3 has 15 residues. Germline values: CDR1 SGHRS, CDR2 YFSETQ.

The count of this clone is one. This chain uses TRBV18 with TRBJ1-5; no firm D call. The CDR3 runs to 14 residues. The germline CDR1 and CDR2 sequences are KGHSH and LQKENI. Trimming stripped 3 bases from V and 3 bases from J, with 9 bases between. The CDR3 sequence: CASSPSVSNQPQHF. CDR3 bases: TGTGCCAGCTCACCCAGCGTCTCCAATCAGCCCCAGCATTTT.

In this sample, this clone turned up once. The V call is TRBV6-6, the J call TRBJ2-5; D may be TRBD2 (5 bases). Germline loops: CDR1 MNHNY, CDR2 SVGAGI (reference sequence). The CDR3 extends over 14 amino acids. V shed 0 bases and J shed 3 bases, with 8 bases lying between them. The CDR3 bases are TGTGCCAGCAGTTACTCGAGGGATAAAGAGACCCAGTACTTC. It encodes CASSYSRDKETQYF.

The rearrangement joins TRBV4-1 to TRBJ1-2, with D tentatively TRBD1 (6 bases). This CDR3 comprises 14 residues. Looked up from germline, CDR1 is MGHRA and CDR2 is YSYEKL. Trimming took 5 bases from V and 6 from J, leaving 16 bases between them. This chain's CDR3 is CASSFVTGRDGYTF. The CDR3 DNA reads TGCGCCAGCAGCTTCGTTACAGGGAGGGATGGCTACACCTTC.

The CDR3 DNA sequence: TGTGCCAGCAGGCGACAGGGTTACAGCAATCAGCCCCAGCATTTT. It specifies CASRRQGYSNQPQHF. The chain employs TRBV28 and TRBJ1-5; 7 bases are a match to TRBD1. Germline assignment: CDR1 MDHEN and CDR2 SYDVKM. After removal of 6 bases from V and 1 base from J, the junction contained 6 bases not matched to a gene. CDR3 length: 15 residues. The full variable domain, its missing parts supplied by reference TRBV28 and TRBJ1-5, is DVKVTQSSRYLVKRTGEKVFLECVQDMDHENMFWYRQDPGLGLRLIYFSYDVKMKEKGDIPEGYSVSREKKERFSLILESASTNQTSMYLCASRRQGYSNQPQHFGDGTRLSIL.

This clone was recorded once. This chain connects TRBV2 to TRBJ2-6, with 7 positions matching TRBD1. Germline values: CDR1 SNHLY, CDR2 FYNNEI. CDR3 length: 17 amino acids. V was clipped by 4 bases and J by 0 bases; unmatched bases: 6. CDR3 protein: CASSADRDGSGANVLTF. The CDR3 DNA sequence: TGTGCCAGCAGTGCCGACAGGGACGGCTCTGGGGCCAACGTCCTGACTTTC.